This T cell receptor (beta chain) was obtained from a study of T cells in Graves' hyperthyroidism and ophthalmopathy. Study-level points and caveats: Ophthalmopathy, as predicted by the model, came a median approximately 6.5 months after the prediction. Most clonotypes that expanded in the thyroid above 0.001 also showed up in blood.

RNA transcripts were the template for amplifying TCR beta CDR3 regions. The HTBI primer set was used in a first-round RT-PCR of the TCR CDR3. TCRdb analysed the multiplex PCR reads with MiXCR anew, one entry per CDR3 protein. Of approximately 620,000 distinct CDR3 sequences detected, about 15% appear once; the ten largest clones hold almost 6%. Patients were excluded because of uncontrolled infection, other autoimmune disease, pregnancy or lactation. There are many counts of this clonotype. Its target is unknown. The V gene end was trimmed by 6 bases and the J gene end by 2 bases; junction bases not matched to a gene: 6. In germline, CDR1 is ENHRY, CDR2 SYGVKD. This CDR3 comprises 15 residues.

This chain joins TRBV10-3 and TRBJ2-3; 9 nucleotides line up with TRBD1. Sequenced material: blood. This TCR was sampled from a woman aged 30 to 39 with Graves' hyperthyroidism that later progressed to Graves' ophthalmopathy. Written as DNA, the CDR3 is TGTGCCATCAGAACGGACAGGGGTCTCACAGATACGCAGTATTTT. This codes for CAIRTDRGLTDTQYF.